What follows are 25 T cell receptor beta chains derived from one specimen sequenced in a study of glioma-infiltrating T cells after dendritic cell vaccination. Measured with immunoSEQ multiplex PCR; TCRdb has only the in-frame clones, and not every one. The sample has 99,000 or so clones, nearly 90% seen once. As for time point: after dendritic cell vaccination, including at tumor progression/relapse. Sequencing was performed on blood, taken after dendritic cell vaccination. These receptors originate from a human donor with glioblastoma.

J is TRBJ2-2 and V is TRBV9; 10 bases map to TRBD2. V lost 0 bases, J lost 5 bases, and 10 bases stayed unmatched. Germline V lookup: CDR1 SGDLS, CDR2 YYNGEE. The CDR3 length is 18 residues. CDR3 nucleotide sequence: TGTGCCAGCAGCGTAGGACGAGCTAGCGGGAGTCGAACCGGGGAGCTGTTTTTT. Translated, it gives CASSVGRASGSRTGELFF.

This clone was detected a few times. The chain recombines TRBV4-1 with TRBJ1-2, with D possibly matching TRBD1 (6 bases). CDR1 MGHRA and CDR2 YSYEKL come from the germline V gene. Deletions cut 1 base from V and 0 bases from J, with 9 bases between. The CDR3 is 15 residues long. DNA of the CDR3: TGCGCCAGCAGCCAAGGGACAGACTCTAACTATGGCTACACCTTC. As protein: CASSQGTDSNYGYTF.

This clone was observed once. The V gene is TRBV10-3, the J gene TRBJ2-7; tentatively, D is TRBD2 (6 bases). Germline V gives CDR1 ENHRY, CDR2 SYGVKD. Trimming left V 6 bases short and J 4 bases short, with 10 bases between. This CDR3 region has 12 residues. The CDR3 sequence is CAIRGGGYEQYF. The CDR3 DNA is TGTGCCATCAGGGGTGGAGGGTACGAGCAGTACTTC.

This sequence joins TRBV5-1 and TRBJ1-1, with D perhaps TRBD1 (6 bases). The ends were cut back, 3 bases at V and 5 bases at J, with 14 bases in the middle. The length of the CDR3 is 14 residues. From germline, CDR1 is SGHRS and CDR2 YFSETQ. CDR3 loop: CASSYQQGLTEAFF. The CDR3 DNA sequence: TGCGCCAGCAGCTATCAACAGGGTCTTACTGAAGCTTTCTTT.

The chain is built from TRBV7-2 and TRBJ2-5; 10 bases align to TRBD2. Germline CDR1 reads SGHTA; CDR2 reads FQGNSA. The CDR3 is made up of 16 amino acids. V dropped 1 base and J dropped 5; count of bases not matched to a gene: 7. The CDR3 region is CASSLGTAGGQETQYF. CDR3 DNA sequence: TGTGCCAGCAGCTTAGGCACAGCGGGGGGGCAGGAGACCCAGTACTTC.

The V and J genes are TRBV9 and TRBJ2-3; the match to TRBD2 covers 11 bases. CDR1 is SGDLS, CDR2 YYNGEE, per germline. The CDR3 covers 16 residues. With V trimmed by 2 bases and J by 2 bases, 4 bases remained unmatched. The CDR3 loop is CASSVGLAVSTDTQYF. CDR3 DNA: TGTGCCAGCAGCGTGGGACTAGCGGTCTCCACAGATACGCAGTATTTT.

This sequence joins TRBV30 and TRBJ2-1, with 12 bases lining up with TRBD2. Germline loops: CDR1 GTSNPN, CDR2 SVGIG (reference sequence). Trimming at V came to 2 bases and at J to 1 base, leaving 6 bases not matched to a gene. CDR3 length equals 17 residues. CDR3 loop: CAWSRLAGGVSYNEQFF. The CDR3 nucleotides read TGTGCCTGGAGTCGCCTAGCGGGAGGGGTTTCCTACAATGAGCAGTTCTTC. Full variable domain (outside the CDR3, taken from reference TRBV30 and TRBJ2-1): SQTIHQWPATLVQPVGSPLSLECTVEGTSNPNLYWYRQAAGRGLQLLFYSVGIGQISSEVPQNLSASRPQDRQFILSSKKLLLSDSGFYLCAWSRLAGGVSYNEQFFGPGTRLTVL.

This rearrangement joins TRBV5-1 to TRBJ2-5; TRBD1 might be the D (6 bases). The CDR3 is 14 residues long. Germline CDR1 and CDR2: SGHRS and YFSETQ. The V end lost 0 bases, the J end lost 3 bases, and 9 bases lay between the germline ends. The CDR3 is CASSLAQGKETQYF. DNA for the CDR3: TGCGCCAGCAGCTTGGCCCAGGGGAAAGAGACCCAGTACTTC. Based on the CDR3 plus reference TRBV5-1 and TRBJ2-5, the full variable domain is KAGVTQTPRYLIKTRGQQVTLSCSPISGHRSVSWYQQTPGQGLQFLFEYFSETQRNKGNFPGRFSGRQFSNSRSEMNVSTLELGDSALYLCASSLAQGKETQYFGPGTRLLVL.

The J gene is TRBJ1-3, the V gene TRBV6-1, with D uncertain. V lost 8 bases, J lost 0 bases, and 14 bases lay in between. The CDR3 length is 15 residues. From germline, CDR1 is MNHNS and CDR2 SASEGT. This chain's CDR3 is CASGLTDHSGNTIYF. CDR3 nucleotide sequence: TGTGCCAGCGGACTGACGGACCACTCTGGAAACACCATATATTTT.

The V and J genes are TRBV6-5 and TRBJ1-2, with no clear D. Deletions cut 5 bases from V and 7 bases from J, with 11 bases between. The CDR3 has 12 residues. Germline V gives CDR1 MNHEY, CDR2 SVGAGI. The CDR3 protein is CASSEDEGGYTF. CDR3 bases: TGTGCCAGCAGTGAAGATGAGGGTGGCTACACCTTC.

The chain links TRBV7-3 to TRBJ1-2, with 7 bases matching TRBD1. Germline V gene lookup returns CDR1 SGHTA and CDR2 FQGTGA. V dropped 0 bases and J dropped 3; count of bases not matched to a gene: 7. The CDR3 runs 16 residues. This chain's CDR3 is CASSLTHRQGDYGYTF. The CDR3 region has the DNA TGTGCCAGCAGCTTAACGCACCGACAGGGCGACTATGGCTACACCTTC.

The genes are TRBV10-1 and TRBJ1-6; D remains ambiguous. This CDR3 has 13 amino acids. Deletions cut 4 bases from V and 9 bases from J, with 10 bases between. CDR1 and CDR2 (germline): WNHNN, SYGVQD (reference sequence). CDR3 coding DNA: TGCGCCAGCAGTGGATCCACGGTTTCACCCCTCCACTTT. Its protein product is CASSGSTVSPLHF.

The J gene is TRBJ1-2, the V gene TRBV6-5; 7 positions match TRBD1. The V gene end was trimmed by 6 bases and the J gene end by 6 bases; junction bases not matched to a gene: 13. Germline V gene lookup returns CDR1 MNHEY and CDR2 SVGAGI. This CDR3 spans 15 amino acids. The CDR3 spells CASSSWGARGDGYTF. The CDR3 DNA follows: TGTGCCAGCAGCTCCTGGGGGGCCAGGGGGGATGGCTACACCTTC.

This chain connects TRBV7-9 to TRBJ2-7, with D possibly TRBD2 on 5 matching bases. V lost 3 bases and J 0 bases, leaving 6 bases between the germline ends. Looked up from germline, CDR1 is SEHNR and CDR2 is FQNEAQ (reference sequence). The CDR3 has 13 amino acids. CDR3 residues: CASSFGVSYEQYF. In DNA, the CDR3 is TGTGCCAGCAGCTTCGGGGTCTCCTACGAGCAGTACTTC.

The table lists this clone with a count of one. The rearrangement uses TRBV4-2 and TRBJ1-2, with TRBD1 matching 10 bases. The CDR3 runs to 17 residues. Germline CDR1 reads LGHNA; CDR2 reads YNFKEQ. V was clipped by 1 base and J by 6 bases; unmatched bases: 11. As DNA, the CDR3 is TGTGCCAGCAGCCAAGCCGACCGACAGGGGGCCGAGGATGGCTACACCTTC. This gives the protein CASSQADRQGAEDGYTF.

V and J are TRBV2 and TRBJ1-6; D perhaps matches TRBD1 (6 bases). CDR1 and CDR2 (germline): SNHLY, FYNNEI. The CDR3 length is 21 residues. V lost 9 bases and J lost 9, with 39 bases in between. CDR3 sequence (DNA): TGTGCCAGTTCTGCCGAAGGAGGTAAAAGGAGGACAGCTGCTCTAACTTCACCCCTCCACTTT. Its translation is CASSAEGGKRRTAALTSPLHF.

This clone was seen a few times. This CDR3 reads CASSIVRQGANTEAFF. The CDR3 DNA reads as TGTGCCAGTAGTATCGTGAGACAGGGGGCGAACACTGAAGCTTTCTTT. The chain combines TRBV19 with TRBJ1-1; 10 nucleotides align to TRBD1. J lost 1 base, V lost 3 bases, and 5 bases had no gene match. CDR1 LNHDA and CDR2 SQIVND come from the germline V gene (reference sequence). CDR3 length equals 16 residues.

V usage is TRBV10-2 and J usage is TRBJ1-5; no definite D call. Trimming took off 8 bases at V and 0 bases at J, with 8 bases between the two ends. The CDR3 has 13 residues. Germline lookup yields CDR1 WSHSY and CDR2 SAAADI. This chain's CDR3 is CASGENSNQPQHF. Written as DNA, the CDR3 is TGCGCCAGCGGAGAGAATAGCAATCAGCCCCAGCATTTT.

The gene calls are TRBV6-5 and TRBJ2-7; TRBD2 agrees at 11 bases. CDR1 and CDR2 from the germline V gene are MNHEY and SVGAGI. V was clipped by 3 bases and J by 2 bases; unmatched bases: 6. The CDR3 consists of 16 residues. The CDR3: CASSYTTSGTTYEQYF. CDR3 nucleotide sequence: TGTGCCAGCAGTTATACGACTAGCGGGACCACCTACGAGCAGTACTTC.

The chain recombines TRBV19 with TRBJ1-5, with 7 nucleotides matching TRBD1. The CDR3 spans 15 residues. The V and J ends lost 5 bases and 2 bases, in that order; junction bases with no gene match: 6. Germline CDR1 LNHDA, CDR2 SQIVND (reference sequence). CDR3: CASSGTARGNQPQHF. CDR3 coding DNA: TGTGCCAGTAGTGGGACAGCTCGAGGCAATCAGCCCCAGCATTTT.

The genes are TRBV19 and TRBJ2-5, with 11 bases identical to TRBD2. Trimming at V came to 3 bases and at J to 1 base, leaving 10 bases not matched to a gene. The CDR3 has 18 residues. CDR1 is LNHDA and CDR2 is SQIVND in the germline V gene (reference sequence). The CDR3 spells CASSMGGPSGGIQETQYF. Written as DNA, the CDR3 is TGTGCCAGTAGTATGGGAGGGCCTAGCGGGGGGATCCAAGAGACCCAGTACTTC.

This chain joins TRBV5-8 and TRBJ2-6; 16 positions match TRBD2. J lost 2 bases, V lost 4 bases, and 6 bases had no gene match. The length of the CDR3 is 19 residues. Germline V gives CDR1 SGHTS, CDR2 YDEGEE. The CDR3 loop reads CASSLGLAGGPTGANVLTF. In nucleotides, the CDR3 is TGTGCCAGCAGCCTGGGACTAGCGGGAGGGCCCACTGGGGCCAACGTCCTGACTTTC.

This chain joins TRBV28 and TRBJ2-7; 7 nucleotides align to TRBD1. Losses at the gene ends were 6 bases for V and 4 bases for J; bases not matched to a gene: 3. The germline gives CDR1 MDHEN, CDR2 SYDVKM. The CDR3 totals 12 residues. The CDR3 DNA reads TGTGCCAGCAGGAAGACAGGGTACGAGCAGTACTTC. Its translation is CASRKTGYEQYF.

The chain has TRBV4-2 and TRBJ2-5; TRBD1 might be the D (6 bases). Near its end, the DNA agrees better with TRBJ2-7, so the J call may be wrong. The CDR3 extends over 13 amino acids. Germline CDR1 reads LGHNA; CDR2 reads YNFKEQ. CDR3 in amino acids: CASSSRGRYEQYF. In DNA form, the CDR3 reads TGTGCCAGCAGCTCCAGGGGTCGGTACGAGCAGTACTTC.

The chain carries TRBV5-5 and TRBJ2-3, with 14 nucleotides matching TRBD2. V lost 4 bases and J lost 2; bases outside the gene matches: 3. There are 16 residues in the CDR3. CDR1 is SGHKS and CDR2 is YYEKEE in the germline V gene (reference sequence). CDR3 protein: CASSRTSGGITDTQYF. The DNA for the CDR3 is TGTGCCAGCAGCAGGACTAGCGGGGGGATCACAGATACGCAGTATTTT.